This TCR beta chain comes out of a study of cytotoxic CD8 clonotypes in ibrutinib-treated CLL. V trimming: 5 bases; J trimming: 9 bases; junction bases outside the gene matches: 8. The CDR3 loop spans 15 amino acids. Germline loops: CDR1 KGHSH, CDR2 LQKENI. Produced via immunoSEQ multiplex PCR; TCRdb's table is partial and in-frame only. The table lists more than 200,000 clones, 70% of them singletons. The chain uses TRBV18 and TRBJ2-1, with 12 bases lining up with TRBD1. The source material was PBMCs, sampled after 12 months of ibrutinib treatment. This sequence was found in a human donor with chronic lymphocytic leukemia. The CDR3 loop is CASSTSGTGGLEQFF. In DNA form, the CDR3 reads TGTGCCAGCTCAACATCCGGGACAGGGGGCCTTGAGCAGTTCTTC.